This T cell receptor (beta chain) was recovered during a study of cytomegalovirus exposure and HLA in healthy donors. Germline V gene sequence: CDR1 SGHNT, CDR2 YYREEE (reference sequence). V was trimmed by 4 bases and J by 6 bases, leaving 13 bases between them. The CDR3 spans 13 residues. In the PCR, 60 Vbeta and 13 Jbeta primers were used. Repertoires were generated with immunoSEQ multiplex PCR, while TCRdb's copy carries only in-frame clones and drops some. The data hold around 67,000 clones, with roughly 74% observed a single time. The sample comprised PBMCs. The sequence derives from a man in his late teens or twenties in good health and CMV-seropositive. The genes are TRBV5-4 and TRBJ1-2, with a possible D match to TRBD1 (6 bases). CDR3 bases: TGTGCCAGCAGCCTTATAGGGGGAAATGGCTACACCTTC. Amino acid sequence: CASSLIGGNGYTF.